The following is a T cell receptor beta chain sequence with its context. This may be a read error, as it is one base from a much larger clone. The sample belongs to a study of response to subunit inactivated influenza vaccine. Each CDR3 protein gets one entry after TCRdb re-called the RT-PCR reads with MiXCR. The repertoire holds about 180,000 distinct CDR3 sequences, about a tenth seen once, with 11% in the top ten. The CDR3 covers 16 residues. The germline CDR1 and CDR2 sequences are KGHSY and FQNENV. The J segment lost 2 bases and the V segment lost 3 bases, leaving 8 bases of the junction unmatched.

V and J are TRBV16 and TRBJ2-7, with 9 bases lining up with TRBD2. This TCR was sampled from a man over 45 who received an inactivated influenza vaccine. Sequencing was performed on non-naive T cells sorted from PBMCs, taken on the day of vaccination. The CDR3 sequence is CASSHPSGGKAYEQYF. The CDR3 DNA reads TGTGCCAGCAGCCACCCCAGCGGGGGGAAAGCCTACGAGCAGTACTTC.